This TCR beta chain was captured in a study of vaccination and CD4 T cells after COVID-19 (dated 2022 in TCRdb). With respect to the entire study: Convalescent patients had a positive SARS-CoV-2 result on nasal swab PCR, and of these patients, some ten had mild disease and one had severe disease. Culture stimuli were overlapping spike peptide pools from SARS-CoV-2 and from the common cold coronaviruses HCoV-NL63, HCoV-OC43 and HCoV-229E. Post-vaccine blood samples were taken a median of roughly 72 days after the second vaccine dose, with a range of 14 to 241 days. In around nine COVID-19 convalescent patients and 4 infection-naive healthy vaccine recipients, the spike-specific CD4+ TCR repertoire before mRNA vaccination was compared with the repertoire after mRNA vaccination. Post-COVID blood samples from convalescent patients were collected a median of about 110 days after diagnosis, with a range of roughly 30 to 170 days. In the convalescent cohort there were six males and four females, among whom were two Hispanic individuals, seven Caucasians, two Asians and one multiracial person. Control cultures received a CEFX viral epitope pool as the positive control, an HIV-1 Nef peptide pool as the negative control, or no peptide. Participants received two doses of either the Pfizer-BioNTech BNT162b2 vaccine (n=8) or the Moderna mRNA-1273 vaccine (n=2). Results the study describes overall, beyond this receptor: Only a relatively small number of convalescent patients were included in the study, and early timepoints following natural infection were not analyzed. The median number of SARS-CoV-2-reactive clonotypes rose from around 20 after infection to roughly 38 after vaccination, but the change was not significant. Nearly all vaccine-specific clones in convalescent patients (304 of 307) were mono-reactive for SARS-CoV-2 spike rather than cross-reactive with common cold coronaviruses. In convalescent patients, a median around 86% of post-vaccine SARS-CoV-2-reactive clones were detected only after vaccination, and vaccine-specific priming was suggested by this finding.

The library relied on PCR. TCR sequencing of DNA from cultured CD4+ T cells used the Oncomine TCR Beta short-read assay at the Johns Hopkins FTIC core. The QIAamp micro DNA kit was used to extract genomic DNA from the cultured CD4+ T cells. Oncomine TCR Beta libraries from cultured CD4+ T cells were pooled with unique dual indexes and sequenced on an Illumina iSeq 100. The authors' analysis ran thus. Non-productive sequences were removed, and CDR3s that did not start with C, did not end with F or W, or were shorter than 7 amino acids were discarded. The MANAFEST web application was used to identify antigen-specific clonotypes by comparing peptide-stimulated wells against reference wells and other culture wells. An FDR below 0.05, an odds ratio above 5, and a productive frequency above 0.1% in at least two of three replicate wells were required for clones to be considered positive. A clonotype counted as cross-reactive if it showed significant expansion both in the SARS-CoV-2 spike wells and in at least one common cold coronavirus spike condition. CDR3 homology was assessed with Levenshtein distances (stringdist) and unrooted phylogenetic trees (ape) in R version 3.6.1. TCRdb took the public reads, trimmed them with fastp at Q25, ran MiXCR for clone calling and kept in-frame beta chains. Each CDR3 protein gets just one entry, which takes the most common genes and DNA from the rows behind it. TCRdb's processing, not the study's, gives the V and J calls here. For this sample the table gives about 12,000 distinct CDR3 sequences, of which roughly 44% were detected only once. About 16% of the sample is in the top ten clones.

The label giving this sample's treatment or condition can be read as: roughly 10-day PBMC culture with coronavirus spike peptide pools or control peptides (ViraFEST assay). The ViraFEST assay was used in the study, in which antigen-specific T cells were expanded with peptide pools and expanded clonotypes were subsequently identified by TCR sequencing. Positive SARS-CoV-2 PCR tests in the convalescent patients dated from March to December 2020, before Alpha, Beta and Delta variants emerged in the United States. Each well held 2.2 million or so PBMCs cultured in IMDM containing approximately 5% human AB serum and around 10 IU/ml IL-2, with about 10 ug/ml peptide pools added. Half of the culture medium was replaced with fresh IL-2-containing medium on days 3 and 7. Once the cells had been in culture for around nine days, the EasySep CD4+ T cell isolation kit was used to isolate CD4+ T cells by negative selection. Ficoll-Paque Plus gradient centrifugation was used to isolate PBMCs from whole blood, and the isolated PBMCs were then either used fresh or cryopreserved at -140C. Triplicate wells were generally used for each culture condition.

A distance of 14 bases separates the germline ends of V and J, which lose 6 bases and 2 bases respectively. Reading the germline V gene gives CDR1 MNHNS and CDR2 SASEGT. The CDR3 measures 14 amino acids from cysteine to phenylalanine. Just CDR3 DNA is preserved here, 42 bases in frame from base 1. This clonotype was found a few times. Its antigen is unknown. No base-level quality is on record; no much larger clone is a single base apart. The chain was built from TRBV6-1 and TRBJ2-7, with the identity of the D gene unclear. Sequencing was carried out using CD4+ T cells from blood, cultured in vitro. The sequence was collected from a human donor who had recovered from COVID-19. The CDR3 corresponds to CASSGGSPPYEQYF. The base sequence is TGTGCCAGCAGCGGTGGATCTCCGCCCTACGAGCAGTACTTC.